This T cell receptor beta chain appears in the sequencing data of a study of molecular identifiers for immune sequencing clone quantification. V lost 1 base to trimming and J lost 5 bases; unmatched junction nucleotides: 9. CDR3 size: 17 residues. Germline V gene sequence: CDR1 LGHNA, CDR2 YSLEER. Library preparation followed earlier protocols using designated TCR primers. One entry per CDR3 protein, called by TCRdb with MiXCR from the PCR reads. The repertoire includes some 680,000 distinct CDR3 sequences, around 25% of them detected once, and about 0.78% sits in the top ten. The chain recombines TRBV4-3 with TRBJ2-7; 12 bases map to TRBD2. The clonotype was recovered from a human donor in good health. Some libraries in this study had Jurkat cell RNA spiked in. The sample taken for sequencing was naive CD8+ T cells from blood, with Jurkat cell RNA spiked in. Subset: FACS-sorted CD8+CD4-CCR7+CD45RA+ naive T cells. The CDR3 DNA reads as TGCGCCAGCAGCCAAGTCACTAGCGGGAGGCCGGGAAACGAGCAGTACTTC. Amino acid sequence: CASSQVTSGRPGNEQYF.